This paragraph reports one T cell receptor beta chain. Its antigen is not known. The data originate from a study of T cell responses to AZD1222 COVID-19 vaccine. Regarding the study as a whole: Reportedly, nearly half of unique spike TCRs recognized epitopes outside B.1.351/B.1.1.7 mutations. Among the donors, most were white British and more were female, and clonal diversity was possibly underestimated. Only a handful of AZD1222 recipients tested seropositive at baseline.

This CDR3 is built from 16 residues. Germline V gene sequence: CDR1 LNHDA, CDR2 SQIVND (reference sequence). Losses at the gene ends were 10 bases for V and 4 bases for J; bases not matched to a gene: 16. Using immunoSEQ multiplex PCR, the repertoire was profiled, and TCRdb retains in-frame clones only, with some absent. The sample has about 140,000 clones; more than 90% are singletons. This clonotype was sampled from an adult in good health. V and J are TRBV19 and TRBJ2-1; 7 bases are a match to TRBD2. The sequences come from peripheral blood, collected on day 0 of AZD1222 vaccination. CDR3 loop: CATNPLRGGKYNEQFF. The DNA of the CDR3 is TGTGCCACCAACCCTTTGCGCGGGGGAAAATACAATGAGCAGTTCTTC.